This T cell receptor (beta chain) was retrieved from a study of OX40 agonist ivuxolimab in advanced cancers. Study-level information: Dose-escalation patients suffered from hepatocellular carcinoma, melanoma, renal cell or head and neck cancer. Prior anti-PD-1, anti-PD-L1 or anti-CTLA-4 therapy was allowed; less than 45% had some. Study-wide results and caveats: Partial responders dosed at 0.1-3.0 mg/kg displayed clonal expansion ranking among the lowest. On average, CD8+ T cells had more expanded clones than CD4+.

Germline-derived CDR1 and CDR2 are SNHLY and FYNNEI. V dropped 3 bases and J dropped 4 bases, with 11 bases sitting between them. This CDR3 has 14 residues. Sequenced by immunoSEQ multiplex PCR; TCRdb stores in-frame clones only, minus some. The sample contains approximately 64,000 clones, approximately 80% of which appear only once. A word on this clone: The antigen is undetermined.

The source material was CD4+ or CD8+ T cells sorted from blood, sampled in a trial of the OX40 agonist ivuxolimab. The TCR sequence derives from an adult with an advanced solid tumor such as melanoma, head and neck, liver or kidney cancer. The chain carries TRBV2 and TRBJ2-3; TRBD1 or TRBD2 may be the D gene (5 bases each). The CDR3 nucleotides are TGTGCCAGCAGTGAGAGGGGCACCCCAGATACGCAGTATTTT. This sequence encodes CASSERGTPDTQYF.